This T cell receptor (beta chain) was identified in a study of T cells in Graves' hyperthyroidism and ophthalmopathy. Overall study context: Pretreatment peripheral blood was obtained at initial diagnosis. Study-wide findings and caveats: Most clonotypes expanded in thyroid above 0.001 were likewise present in blood.

This clonotype has ten or more counts. Its antigen is currently unknown. Regions amplified from RNA transcripts were the TCR beta CDR3 regions. First-round RT-PCR of the TCR CDR3 relied on the HTBI primer set. MiXCR was run by TCRdb on the multiplex PCR reads, yielding one entry per CDR3 protein. This table has 340,000 or so distinct CDR3 sequences, over 20% appearing once. Trimming removed 4 bases at V and 5 bases at J, with 8 bases between. This CDR3 spans 12 amino acids. Looked up from germline, CDR1 is SGHAT and CDR2 is FQNNGV. The receptor was isolated from a woman aged 50 to 65 with Graves' hyperthyroidism. The rearrangement uses TRBV11-2 and TRBJ1-2; D uncertain. Sequencing was carried out using blood. The CDR3 reads CASSSEGYGYTF. As DNA, the CDR3 is TGTGCCAGCAGCTCAGAGGGATATGGCTACACCTTC. Combining the CDR3 with reference TRBV11-2 and TRBJ1-2 gives the whole variable domain EAGVAQSPRYKIIEKRQSVAFWCNPISGHATLYWYQQILGQGPKLLIQFQNNGVVDDSQLPKDRFSAERLKGVDSTLKIQPAKLEDSAVYLCASSSEGYGYTFGSGTRLTVV.